Listed here are 14 T cell receptor beta chains from one sample, sequenced in a study of blood T cell repertoires in COVID-19. Some clones are missing from TCRdb's copy, which holds only in-frame ones; the method was immunoSEQ multiplex PCR. The sample lists tens of thousands of clones, 88% occurring once. What was sequenced was peripheral blood. The receptors stem from a human donor in a cohort sampled during active COVID-19.

This chain links TRBV30 with TRBJ2-5, with TRBD2 matching over 10 bases. This CDR3 has 16 amino acids. Germline lookup yields CDR1 GTSNPN and CDR2 SVGIG (reference sequence). V was pared by 0 bases and J by 5 bases, with 9 bases of the junction left unmatched. The CDR3 sequence is CAWSVPSGGALETQYF. The CDR3 region has the DNA TGTGCCTGGAGTGTACCCAGCGGGGGGGCCCTGGAGACCCAGTACTTC.

CDR3 residues: CATSGQGGSPLHF. CDR3 sequence (DNA): TGTGCCACCAGTGGTCAGGGGGGATCACCCCTCCACTTT. The J gene is TRBJ1-6, the V gene TRBV24-1; 7 bases agree with TRBD1. Trimming cost V 5 bases and J 10 bases; bases outside gene matches: 4. The CDR3 totals 13 residues. Looked up from germline, CDR1 is KGHDR and CDR2 is SFDVKD.

The rearrangement joins TRBV2 to TRBJ1-4; weak D call: TRBD1 (6 bases). The V end was cut by 3 bases, the J end by 12 bases, with 8 bases between. The CDR3 covers 11 residues. Germline CDR1 and CDR2: SNHLY and FYNNEI. DNA of the CDR3: TGTGCCAGCAGTGACAGGGGTCAACTGTTTTTT. As protein: CASSDRGQLFF.

This clone was observed a single time. The chain couples TRBV12-3 or TRBV12-4 to TRBJ2-7, with D perhaps TRBD2 (5 bases). Between the trimmed V and J ends, which lost 3 bases and 3 bases, there was a span of 9 bases. This CDR3 has 13 amino acids. The CDR3 is CASSLVEGYEQYF. CDR3 nucleotide sequence: TGTGCCAGCAGTTTGGTTGAGGGCTACGAGCAGTACTTC.

This clone showed up just once. This chain uses TRBV28 with TRBJ2-7, with D possibly matching TRBD1 (5 bases). V dropped 7 bases and J dropped 3 bases, with 10 bases sitting between them. Germline CDR1 and CDR2: MDHEN and SYDVKM. The CDR3 totals 12 residues. The CDR3 is CASTADNYEQYF. The CDR3 DNA reads TGTGCCAGCACCGCGGACAACTACGAGCAGTACTTC.

The CDR3 is CASSLVGAGETQYF. The CDR3 nucleotides read TGCGCCAGCAGCTTGGTGGGGGCAGGGGAGACCCAGTACTTC. The chain couples TRBV5-1 to TRBJ2-5; D is perhaps TRBD1 (6 bases). The V gene lost 0 bases and the J gene lost 5 bases, with 11 bases spanning the gap. The CDR3 loop spans 14 amino acids. Germline V gene data show CDR1 as SGHRS and CDR2 as YFSETQ.

This chain uses TRBV10-3 with TRBJ2-5; 8 bases align to TRBD1. The CDR3 is 15 residues long. V dropped 6 bases and J dropped 3; count of bases not matched to a gene: 9. Germline values: CDR1 ENHRY, CDR2 SYGVKD. Here the CDR3 reads CAIRDKGGQEETQYF. The CDR3 DNA follows: TGTGCCATCAGGGATAAAGGGGGACAGGAAGAGACCCAGTACTTC.

The V gene is TRBV18, the J gene TRBJ2-3, with 10 bases that match TRBD2. The germline V gene encodes CDR1 KGHSH and CDR2 LQKENI. The CDR3 runs 14 residues. J gave up 5 bases and V 4 bases, and 3 bases lay outside the gene matches. CDR3 DNA sequence: TGTGCCAGCTCACGTTCTAGCGGGAGAGATACGCAGTATTTT. It yields the protein CASSRSSGRDTQYF.

The chain links TRBV5-1 to TRBJ2-7, with 12 positions matching TRBD2. The CDR3 contains 15 residues. Unmatched junction bases numbered 6, after V lost 3 bases and J lost 5 bases. CDR1 is SGHRS, CDR2 YFSETQ, per germline. The CDR3 region is CASSSSGRVFDEQYF. DNA of the CDR3: TGCGCCAGCAGCTCTAGCGGGAGGGTCTTCGACGAGCAGTACTTC.

This rearrangement joins TRBV7-2 to TRBJ1-3, with 7 bases that match TRBD1. Trimming removed 5 bases from V and 0 bases from J; junction bases left unmatched: 7. The CDR3 loop spans 16 amino acids. Looked up from germline, CDR1 is SGHTA and CDR2 is FQGNSA. The CDR3 coding sequence is TGTGCCAGCAGCACCGACAGGGCCAGCTCTGGAAACACCATATATTTT. Its protein product is CASSTDRASSGNTIYF.

V gene TRBV6-5 combines with J gene TRBJ2-1, with 9 bases matching TRBD1. Per germline, CDR1 MNHEY and CDR2 SVGAGI. The CDR3 runs 14 residues. Trimming took 6 bases from V and 6 from J; bases not matched to a gene: 6. In DNA form, the CDR3 reads TGTGCCAGCAGACCGGGACAGGGTTTCAATGAGCAGTTCTTC. This translates into CASRPGQGFNEQFF.

The chain has TRBV5-5 and TRBJ2-7, with D unclear. Between the trimmed V and J ends, which lost 2 bases and 2 bases, there was a span of 11 bases. This CDR3 comprises 14 residues. Germline V gene lookup returns CDR1 SGHKS and CDR2 YYEKEE (reference sequence). DNA of the CDR3: TGTGCCAGCAGCTTATCCCACTTCACCTACGAGCAGTACTTC. It specifies CASSLSHFTYEQYF. Drawing the rest from reference TRBV5-5 and TRBJ2-7, the complete variable domain is DAGVTQSPTHLIKTRGQQVTLRCSPISGHKSVSWYQQVLGQGPQFIFQYYEKEERGRGNFPDRFSARQFPNYSSELNVNALLLGDSALYLCASSLSHFTYEQYFGPGTRLTVT.

The rearrangement joins TRBV19 to TRBJ2-7; D may be TRBD1 (5 bases). The ends were cut back, 4 bases at V and 8 bases at J, with 18 bases in the middle. The germline V gene has CDR1 LNHDA and CDR2 SQIVND (reference sequence). The CDR3 sequence is 14 residues long. The CDR3 DNA is TGTGCCAGTAGTAACCTGCAGAACCCAGGGAAGCAGTACTTC. Protein: CASSNLQNPGKQYF.

V and J are TRBV19 and TRBJ2-7, with 10 bases lining up with TRBD1. The J segment lost 6 bases and the V segment lost 5 bases, leaving 7 bases of the junction unmatched. The germline V gene encodes CDR1 LNHDA and CDR2 SQIVND (reference sequence). The CDR3 contains 14 residues. CDR3 amino acids: CASSHRTGGGEQYF. The CDR3, as DNA: TGTGCCAGTAGTCACAGGACAGGGGGAGGCGAGCAGTACTTC. Based on the CDR3 plus reference TRBV19 and TRBJ2-7, the full variable domain is DGGITQSPKYLFRKEGQNVTLSCEQNLNHDAMYWYRQDPGQGLRLIYYSQIVNDFQKGDIAEGYSVSREKKESFPLTVTSAQKNPTAFYLCASSHRTGGGEQYFGPGTRLTVT.